This TCR beta chain was identified during a study of T cell repertoires in cytomegalovirus infection. Per the germline V gene, CDR1 is SNHLY and CDR2 is FYNNEI. The CDR3 loop spans 12 amino acids. Trimming removed 7 bases at V and 6 bases at J, with 10 bases between. TCRdb passed the reads through MiXCR, listing each CDR3 protein once. The profile shows around 740,000 distinct CDR3 sequences, 35% of them singletons. The receptor comes from a human donor in good health (CMV status not recorded). Some clones in this sample may be carry-over from other donors' samples. Sequences were obtained from PBMCs. V is TRBV2 and J is TRBJ2-1, with D possibly being TRBD2 (5 bases). DNA of the CDR3: TGTGCCAGCATAGGTAGCGTCAATGAGCAGTTCTTC. As protein: CASIGSVNEQFF.